Following are 19 T cell receptor beta chains from one sample sequenced in a study of response to subunit inactivated influenza vaccine. One entry per CDR3 protein, called by TCRdb with MiXCR from the RT-PCR reads. Among 650,000 to 800,000 distinct CDR3 sequences listed, more than 11% were seen once. The sample consisted of PBMCs from blood, taken about 14 days before vaccination. These receptor sequences come from a man aged 50-59 years who received an inactivated influenza vaccine.

This clonotype was observed a handful of times. This chain links TRBV3-1 with TRBJ2-3; D is uncertain. The CDR3 spans 13 residues. Per germline, CDR1 LGHDT and CDR2 YNNKEL (reference sequence). Trimming took off 4 bases at V and 4 bases at J, with 9 bases between the two ends. The CDR3 loop is CASSRSFPDTQYF. For the CDR3, the DNA is TGTGCCAGCAGCCGTTCCTTCCCAGATACGCAGTATTTT.

V is TRBV19 and J is TRBJ1-5; D is ambiguous. This CDR3 comprises 14 residues. V was clipped by 1 base and J by 7 bases, with 11 bases between them. The V gene's germline CDR1 is LNHDA and CDR2 SQIVND (reference sequence). The chain's CDR3 is CASSIGPPYQPQHF. The CDR3 DNA sequence: TGTGCCAGTAGTATAGGGCCGCCTTACCAGCCCCAGCATTTT.

CDR3 amino acids: CASSEEGTGVKEQYF. The CDR3 DNA reads as TGTGCCAGCAGCGAGGAAGGGACAGGGGTGAAAGAGCAGTACTTC. The rearrangement joins TRBV9 to TRBJ2-7; 10 bases map to TRBD1. Germline CDR1 and CDR2: SGDLS and YYNGEE. This CDR3 region has 15 residues. V gave up 3 bases and J gave up 7 bases; unmatched junction bases: 10.

This clonotype was picked up a small number of times. This sequence joins TRBV7-2 and TRBJ1-5, with no clear D. The length of the CDR3 is 15 residues. Germline V lookup: CDR1 SGHTA, CDR2 FQGNSA. The V end was cut by 3 bases, the J end by 6 bases, with 15 bases between. CDR3 sequence: CASSFFTTAPQPQHF. The CDR3 bases are TGTGCCAGCAGCTTTTTCACTACAGCCCCTCAGCCCCAGCATTTT.

The sample holds a few counts of this clonotype. This chain connects TRBV24-1 to TRBJ2-1; tentatively, D is TRBD1 (6 bases). Germline V gene data show CDR1 as KGHDR and CDR2 as SFDVKD. V lost 6 bases and J 10 bases, leaving 24 bases between the germline ends. This CDR3 has 16 amino acids. The CDR3 nucleotides are TGTGCCACCAGTAATCGACAGGTCCTGGCCCATGGCGAGCAGTTCTTC. Its translation is CATSNRQVLAHGEQFF.

Written as DNA, the CDR3 is TGCAGTGCCGCAGGACTAGCGGGCGCCAGTTTGGGGACAACTAGCACAGATACGCAGTATTTT. Translated: CSAAGLAGASLGTTSTDTQYF. V and J are TRBV20-1 and TRBJ2-3; 11 nucleotides match TRBD2. The CDR3 contains 21 residues. J lost 0 bases, V lost 6 bases, and 23 bases had no gene match. Per germline, CDR1 DFQATT and CDR2 SNEGSKA (reference sequence).

This clonotype was counted between two and nine times. V gene TRBV6-5 combines with J gene TRBJ2-7; the D is unclear. The CDR3 is 15 residues long. Deletions cut 0 bases from V and 0 bases from J, with 9 bases between. In germline, CDR1 is MNHEY, CDR2 SVGAGI. DNA of the CDR3: TGTGCCAGCAGTTACTCGACCGGTAGCTCCTACGAGCAGTACTTC. It codes for CASSYSTGSSYEQYF.

In this sample, this clonotype turned up many times. The chain is built from TRBV28 and TRBJ2-2; TRBD1 matches at 8 bases. The germline gives CDR1 MDHEN, CDR2 SYDVKM. There are 15 residues in the CDR3. Trimming removed 5 bases from V and 5 bases from J; junction bases left unmatched: 7. The CDR3 loop reads CASSPETGVTGELFF. For the CDR3, the DNA is TGTGCCAGCAGTCCAGAGACAGGGGTGACCGGGGAGCTGTTTTTT. Complete variable domain (other parts from reference TRBV28 and TRBJ2-2): DVKVTQSSRYLVKRTGEKVFLECVQDMDHENMFWYRQDPGLGLRLIYFSYDVKMKEKGDIPEGYSVSREKKERFSLILESASTNQTSMYLCASSPETGVTGELFFGEGSRLTVL.

This clonotype was recorded a few times. The CDR3 sequence: CASIDGRQNTEAFF. The CDR3 DNA reads as TGTGCCAGCATCGATGGACGGCAGAATACTGAAGCTTTCTTT. V and J are TRBV7-9 and TRBJ1-1; D is undetermined. Germline CDR1 reads SEHNR; CDR2 reads FQNEAQ (reference sequence). This CDR3 spans 14 amino acids. V was shortened by 7 bases and J by 5 bases, with 17 bases between the two germline ends.

V gene TRBV18 combines with J gene TRBJ1-6; tentative D call: TRBD1 (5 bases). Germline values: CDR1 KGHSH, CDR2 LQKENI. Between the trimmed V and J ends, which lost 3 bases and 6 bases, there was a span of 18 bases. There are 17 residues in the CDR3. The CDR3 region has the DNA TGTGCCAGCTCACCTTCCCGGGACTCTGTCGGTAATTCACCCCTCCACTTT. It specifies CASSPSRDSVGNSPLHF.

This clonotype has more than one count but fewer than ten. The chain joins TRBV1 to TRBJ2-3; the D call TRBD2 from the table was never checked on the DNA. TRBV1 corresponds to a pseudogene. There are 16 residues in the CDR3. CDR3 nucleotides: TGCACCAGCAGCCAACAGGGACTAGCGTGCACAGATACGCAGTATTTT. It is translated as CTSSQQGLACTDTQYF.

This clonotype was picked up a small number of times. J is TRBJ1-2 and V is TRBV6-1, with 9 nucleotides matching TRBD1. Germline loops: CDR1 MNHNS, CDR2 SASEGT. V gave up 1 base and J gave up 4 bases; unmatched junction bases: 1. This CDR3 comprises 14 residues. The CDR3 here is CASSEGDRVYGYTF. The CDR3 region has the DNA TGTGCCAGCAGTGAAGGGGACAGGGTCTATGGCTACACCTTC.

This chain connects TRBV29-1 to TRBJ1-2; D is undetermined. Trimming cost V 2 bases and J 10 bases, with 11 bases left between them. This CDR3 comprises 11 residues. Germline V lookup: CDR1 SQVTM, CDR2 ANQGSEA. The CDR3 is CSVEPAGDYTF. The CDR3 DNA reads as TGCAGCGTTGAACCGGCAGGAGACTACACCTTC.

This clonotype was recorded at least ten times. CDR3: CAIRTGGNSPLHF. CDR3 nucleotides: TGTGCCATCAGGACGGGGGGTAATTCACCCCTCCACTTT. The chain has TRBV10-3 and TRBJ1-6; a weak D match, TRBD1 (5 bases). CDR1 is ENHRY and CDR2 is SYGVKD in the germline V gene. The V end lost 6 bases, the J end lost 6 bases, and 9 bases lay between the germline ends. CDR3 size: 13 residues.

This clonotype was detected many times. This rearrangement joins TRBV6-5 to TRBJ2-5; possible D gene TRBD2, 7 bases. Germline CDR1 reads MNHEY; CDR2 reads SVGAGI. This CDR3 region has 19 residues. Trimming left V 0 bases short and J 5 bases short, with 25 bases between. The CDR3 loop reads CASSYSGGPTRSQKETQYF. The CDR3 DNA sequence: TGTGCCAGCAGTTACTCGGGGGGGCCCACACGTTCCCAAAAGGAGACCCAGTACTTC.

The chain is built from TRBV7-8 and TRBJ2-1; maybe TRBD2 (5 bases). Trimming took 3 bases from V and 9 from J, leaving 12 bases between them. The CDR3 sequence is 13 residues long. Looked up from germline, CDR1 is SGHVS and CDR2 is FQNEAQ. The CDR3 sequence is CASSLGALSEQFF. The CDR3 nucleotides are TGTGCCAGCAGCTTGGGAGCTCTCAGTGAGCAGTTCTTC.

A few counts support this clonotype. The chain uses TRBV7-2 and TRBJ1-2, with D perhaps TRBD1 (5 bases). Per the germline V gene, CDR1 is SGHTA and CDR2 is FQGNSA. The CDR3 consists of 15 residues. Trimming removed 4 bases from V and 6 bases from J, with 18 bases in between. The CDR3 here is CASSSPWGRANGYTF. In nucleotides, the CDR3 is TGTGCCAGCAGCTCCCCTTGGGGCAGGGCAAATGGCTACACCTTC.

This clonotype came up once. This CDR3 is CASRGAGGSYNEQFF. CDR3 in DNA: TGTGCCAGCAGGGGAGCGGGAGGTTCCTACAATGAGCAGTTCTTC. The chain recombines TRBV28 with TRBJ2-1; 9 bases fit TRBD2. V lost 6 bases to trimming and J lost 1 base; unmatched junction nucleotides: 4. The germline CDR1 and CDR2 sequences are MDHEN and SYDVKM. The CDR3 is 15 amino acids.

This clonotype has a handful of counts. The rearrangement joins TRBV6-2 or TRBV6-3 to TRBJ2-1; 11 bases agree with TRBD2. Germline loops: CDR1 MNHEY, CDR2 SVGEGT. J was trimmed by 9 bases and V by 4 bases; bases with no gene match: 5. The CDR3 runs 14 residues. In DNA, the CDR3 is TGTGCCAGCAGTTTAGCGGGGGGGCGGTTTGAGCAGTTCTTC. The encoded protein is CASSLAGGRFEQFF.